Listed below are T cell receptor beta chains from one sample, sequenced in a study of blood T cell repertoires in COVID-19. TCRdb's table, derived via immunoSEQ multiplex PCR, lists solely in-frame clones and lacks some. The repertoire holds approximately 120,000 clones, with about 86% as singletons. Material: peripheral blood. The receptors derive from a man at least 80 years old with active or convalescent COVID-19. CDR3s leave out the opening cysteine and the closing phenylalanine or tryptophan. Some rows have no size entry. The others give once, few or many, or a class for an expanded clone.

v_call	clone_size	j_call	cdr3_aa
TRBV19	.	TRBJ1-2	ASSIGGTGRHYGYT
TRBV11-2	.	TRBJ2-1	ASSFTGYNEQF
TRBV25-1	.	TRBJ2-7	ATGTVGEQY
TRBV6-5	.	TRBJ1-2	ASADPGSYGYT
TRBV5-1	.	TRBJ1-1	ASSGQDTGNTEAF
TRBV7-2	.	TRBJ1-1	ASSTLSETEAF
TRBV12-3/TRBV12-4	once	TRBJ1-1	ASSLQGNTEAF
TRBV29-1	.	TRBJ1-2	SVEDRGRGPSSGYT
TRBV6-5	.	TRBJ1-2	ATRGEGIGYGYT
TRBV7-3	.	TRBJ2-5	ASSLTAQETQY
TRBV5-5	.	TRBJ1-2	ASSLVTQGIYGYT
TRBV7-8	.	TRBJ1-1	ASSRQMNTEAF
TRBV19	.	TRBJ1-2	ASSMPGQGDYGYT
TRBV3-1/TRBV3-2	.	TRBJ2-7	ASRTTGGKPWEQY
TRBV7-9	.	TRBJ1-4	ASSPSGLIEKLF
TRBV9	.	TRBJ2-3	ASSTAGLAGELQY
TRBV3-1/TRBV3-2	.	TRBJ2-5	ASTDQGRGAETQY
TRBV7-3	.	TRBJ2-3	ASSSQAAGMDTQY
TRBV19	.	TRBJ2-6	ASKFLYSGGGSGANVLT
TRBV2	.	TRBJ2-7	ATGPPGSYEQY
TRBV2	.	TRBJ1-1	ASRAGRMNTEAF
TRBV3-1/TRBV3-2	.	TRBJ2-5	ASRLRGRETQY
TRBV19	.	TRBJ1-4	ASSVLQGAPNEKLF
TRBV9	few	TRBJ2-7	ASSPRGQGSYEQY
TRBV5-1	few	TRBJ2-1	ASSPGQGFWSFDEQF
TRBV7-2	.	TRBJ2-3	ASSYRESGGTQY
TRBV29-1	.	TRBJ1-1	SVVRGGNTEAF
TRBV3-1/TRBV3-2	.	TRBJ1-4	ASSPRTVGSEKLF
TRBV14	.	TRBJ2-3	ASSLLTSGASTDTQY
TRBV19	.	TRBJ1-1	ASSRAGVVTEAF
TRBV19	few	TRBJ1-5	ASSIPQGTQH
TRBV5-4	.	TRBJ2-7	ASSLGGDSYEQY
TRBV7-2	.	TRBJ2-7	ASSTRQGSEQY
TRBV19	.	TRBJ2-6	ASRNSGRGLSGANVLT
TRBV29-1	.	TRBJ1-2	SVDRAGDYGYT
TRBV19	.	TRBJ1-6	ASRDGGRTNSPLH
TRBV4-1	.	TRBJ2-1	ASSPGRANEQF
TRBV28	.	TRBJ2-1	ASSFPTAGGSNEQF